This T cell receptor beta chain appears in the sequencing data of a study of cytomegalovirus exposure and HLA in healthy donors. Study results and caveats: The study listed some 160 cytomegalovirus-associated TCR beta chains. In terms of immune exposure information, only CMV serostatus was available.

As for this clone: Its antigen remains unidentified.

Germline values: CDR1 GTSNPN, CDR2 SVGIG (reference sequence). J was trimmed by 3 bases and V by 7 bases; bases with no gene match: 5. There are 13 residues in the CDR3. The primer mix had 60 Vbeta and 13 Jbeta primers. Clones were read by immunoSEQ multiplex PCR, and TCRdb kept only the in-frame ones, dropping some. In the table there are about 180,000 clones, 82% of which are singletons. All the people who gave samples were healthy bone marrow donors. Unrecorded immune exposures were likely, despite nominal health at sampling. The V gene is TRBV30, the J gene TRBJ2-2; the match to TRBD1 covers 7 bases. This sequence was found in a man between 35 and 55 years old in good health and CMV-seronegative. The material sequenced was PBMCs. The CDR3 region is CASRGQYTGELFF. In nucleotides, the CDR3 is TGTGCCTCCCGGGGACAGTACACCGGGGAGCTGTTTTTT.